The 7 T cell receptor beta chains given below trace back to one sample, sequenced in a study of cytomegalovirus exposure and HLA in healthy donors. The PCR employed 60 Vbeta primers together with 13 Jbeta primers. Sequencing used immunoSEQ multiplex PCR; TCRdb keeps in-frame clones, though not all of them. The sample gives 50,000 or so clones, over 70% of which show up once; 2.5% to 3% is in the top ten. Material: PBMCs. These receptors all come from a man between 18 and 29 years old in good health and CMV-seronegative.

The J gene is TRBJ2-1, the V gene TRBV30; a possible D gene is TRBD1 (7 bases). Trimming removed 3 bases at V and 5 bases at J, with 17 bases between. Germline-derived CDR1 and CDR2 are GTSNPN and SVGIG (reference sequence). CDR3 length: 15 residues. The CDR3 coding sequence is TGTGCCTGGAGCGCCGGGTCAGGGGGGAACAATGAGCAGTTCTTC. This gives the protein CAWSAGSGGNNEQFF.

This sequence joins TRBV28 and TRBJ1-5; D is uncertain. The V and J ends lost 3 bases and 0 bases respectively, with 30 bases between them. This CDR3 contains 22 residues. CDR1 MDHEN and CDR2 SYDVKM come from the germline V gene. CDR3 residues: CASSFQMHFPGLQDFSNQPQHF. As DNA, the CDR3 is TGTGCCAGCAGTTTCCAGATGCACTTCCCCGGACTGCAGGATTTTAGCAATCAGCCCCAGCATTTT.

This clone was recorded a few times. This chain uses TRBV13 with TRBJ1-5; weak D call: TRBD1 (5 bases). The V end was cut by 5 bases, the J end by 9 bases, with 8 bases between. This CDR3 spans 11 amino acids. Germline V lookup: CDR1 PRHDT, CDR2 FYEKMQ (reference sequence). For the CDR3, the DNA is TGTGCCAGCAGCGGGGGAGGGCCCCAGCATTTT. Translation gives CASSGGGPQHF. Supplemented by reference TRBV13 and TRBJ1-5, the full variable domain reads AAGVIQSPRHLIKEKRETATLKCYPIPRHDTVYWYQQGPGQDPQFLISFYEKMQSDKGSIPDRFSAQQFSDYHSELNMSSLELGDSALYFCASSGGGPQHFGDGTRLSIL.

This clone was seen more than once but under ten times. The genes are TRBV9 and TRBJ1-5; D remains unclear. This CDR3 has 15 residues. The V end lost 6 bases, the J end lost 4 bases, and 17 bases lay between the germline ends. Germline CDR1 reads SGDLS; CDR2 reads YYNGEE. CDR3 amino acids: CASNENGAPNQPQHF. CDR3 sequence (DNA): TGTGCCAGCAACGAAAACGGAGCACCGAATCAGCCCCAGCATTTT.

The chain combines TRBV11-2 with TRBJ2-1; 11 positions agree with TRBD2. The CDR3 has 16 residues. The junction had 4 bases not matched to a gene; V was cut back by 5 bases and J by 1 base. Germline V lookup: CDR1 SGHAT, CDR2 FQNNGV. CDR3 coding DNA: TGTGCCAGCAGCCATACTAGCGGGAGTTCCTACAATGAGCAGTTCTTC. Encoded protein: CASSHTSGSSYNEQFF.

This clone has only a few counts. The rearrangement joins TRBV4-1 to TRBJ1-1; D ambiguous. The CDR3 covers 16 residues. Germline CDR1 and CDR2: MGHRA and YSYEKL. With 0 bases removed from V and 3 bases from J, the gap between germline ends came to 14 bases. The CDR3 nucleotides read TGCGCCAGCAGCCAAGAGTTGATGAACAGACACACTGAAGCTTTCTTT. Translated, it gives CASSQELMNRHTEAFF.

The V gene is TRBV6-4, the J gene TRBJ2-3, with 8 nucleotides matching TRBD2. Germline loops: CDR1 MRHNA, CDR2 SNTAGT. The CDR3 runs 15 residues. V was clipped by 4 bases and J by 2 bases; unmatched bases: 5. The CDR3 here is CASSGGTSHTDTQYF. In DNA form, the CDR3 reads TGTGCCAGCAGTGGCGGGACTAGTCACACAGATACGCAGTATTTT.